This TCR beta chain was profiled in a study of beta chain features in type 1 diabetes. Broader study findings: All four CD4+ subsets from Type 1 diabetes patients carried moderately but significantly shorter TCRB CDR3s. VDJ junctions in type 1 diabetes patients carried more deletions and fewer insertions. Sampled from patients, naive, central memory and Treg TCRB repertoires appeared more similar than those sampled from healthy donors.

Cells sorted by CD45RO/CCR7/CD25/CD127/CD95/CD27 comprised CD4+ naive, central memory, regulatory and stem cell-like memory cells. The V gene lost 5 bases and the J gene lost 9 bases, with 14 bases spanning the gap. The CDR3 extends over 13 amino acids. Germline-derived CDR1 and CDR2 are SGHTA and FQGTGA. All of the isolated RNA was reverse transcribed, so expressed TCRB transcripts were sequenced. TCRdb keeps only in-frame clones here, not all; method: immunoSEQ multiplex PCR. This table holds some 240,000 clones, roughly 10% found once. As for this clone: Its target is not known.

The specimen was central memory CD4+ T cells from blood. This sequence joins TRBV7-3 and TRBJ2-1, with D perhaps matching TRBD1 (7 bases). The origin of this receptor is a man in his late teens or twenties in good health. The CDR3 coding sequence is TGTGCCAGCAGCCTCCAGGGGGGCGGTGAGCAGTTCTTC. Protein: CASSLQGGGEQFF.